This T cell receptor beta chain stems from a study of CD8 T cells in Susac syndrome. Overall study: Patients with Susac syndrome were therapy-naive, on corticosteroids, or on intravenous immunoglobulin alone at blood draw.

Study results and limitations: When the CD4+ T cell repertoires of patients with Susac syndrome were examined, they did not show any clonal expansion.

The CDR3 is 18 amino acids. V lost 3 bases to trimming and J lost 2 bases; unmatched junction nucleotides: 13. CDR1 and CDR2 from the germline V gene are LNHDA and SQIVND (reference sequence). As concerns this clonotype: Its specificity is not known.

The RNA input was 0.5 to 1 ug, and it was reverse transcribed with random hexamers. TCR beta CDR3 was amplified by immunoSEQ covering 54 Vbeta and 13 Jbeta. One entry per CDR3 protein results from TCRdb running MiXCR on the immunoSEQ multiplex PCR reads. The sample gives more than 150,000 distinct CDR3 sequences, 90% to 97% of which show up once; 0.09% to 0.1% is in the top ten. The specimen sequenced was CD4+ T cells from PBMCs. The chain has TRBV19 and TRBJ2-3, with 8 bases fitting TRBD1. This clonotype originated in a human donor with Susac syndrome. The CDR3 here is CASSIKGRGQGYTDTQYF. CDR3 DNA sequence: TGTGCCAGTAGTATCAAAGGCCGTGGACAGGGCTACACAGATACGCAGTATTTT.